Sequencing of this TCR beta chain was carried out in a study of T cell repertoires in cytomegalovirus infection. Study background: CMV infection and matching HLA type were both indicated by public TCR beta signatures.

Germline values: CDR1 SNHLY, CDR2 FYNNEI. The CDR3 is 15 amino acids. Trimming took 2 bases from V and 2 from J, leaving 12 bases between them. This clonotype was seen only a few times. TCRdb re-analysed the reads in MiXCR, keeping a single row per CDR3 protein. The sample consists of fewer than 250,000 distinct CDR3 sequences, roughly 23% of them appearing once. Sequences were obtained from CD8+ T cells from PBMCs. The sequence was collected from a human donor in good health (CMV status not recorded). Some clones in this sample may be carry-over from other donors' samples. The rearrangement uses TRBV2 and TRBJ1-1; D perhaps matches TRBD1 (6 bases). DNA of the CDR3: TGTGCCAGCAGTGAATGGATACAGGGAAACACTGAAGCTTTCTTT. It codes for CASSEWIQGNTEAFF.